Each of the 20 T cell receptor beta chains below was sequenced from the same sample in a study of OX40 agonist ivuxolimab in advanced cancers. The method was immunoSEQ multiplex PCR; TCRdb's version includes in-frame clones alone and lacks a portion of them. The sample lists roughly 70,000 clones; about 91% were seen once. This specimen consisted of CD4+ or CD8+ T cells sorted from blood, obtained in a trial of the OX40 agonist ivuxolimab. These receptors originate from an adult with an advanced solid tumor such as melanoma, head and neck, liver or kidney cancer.

The rearrangement joins TRBV10-1 to TRBJ2-1; TRBD1 matches 8 bases. This CDR3 is 15 amino acids long. J was trimmed by 2 bases and V by 0 bases; bases with no gene match: 0. The germline gives CDR1 WNHNN, CDR2 SYGVQD (reference sequence). The CDR3 sequence: CASSESRGPYNEQFF. The CDR3 bases are TGCGCCAGCAGTGAGTCCAGGGGGCCCTACAATGAGCAGTTCTTC.

The chain combines TRBV19 with TRBJ2-3, with 8 bases that match TRBD2. Germline values: CDR1 LNHDA, CDR2 SQIVND (reference sequence). V shed 5 bases, J shed 2 bases, and the junction held 6 bases outside the gene matches. CDR3 length: 15 residues. CDR3 sequence reads: CASSPGLAFTDTQYF. The DNA for the CDR3 is TGTGCCAGTAGTCCTGGACTAGCTTTCACAGATACGCAGTATTTT.

This chain joins TRBV7-6 and TRBJ2-5; TRBD2 matches 8 bases. The DNA end is a closer match to TRBJ2-7, so the J assignment may be wrong. Per the germline V gene, CDR1 is SGHVS and CDR2 is FNYEAQ. The CDR3 sequence is 15 residues long. The CDR3 sequence: CASSPRPGGAYEQYF. CDR3 nucleotides: TGTGCCAGCAGCCCTCGTCCGGGGGGGGCCTACGAGCAGTACTTC.

This chain connects TRBV5-8 to TRBJ2-7; 9 bases agree with TRBD1. The V gene end was trimmed by 0 bases and the J gene end by 7 bases; junction bases not matched to a gene: 11. The CDR3 is made up of 16 amino acids. Germline CDR1 and CDR2: SGHTS and YDEGEE. The CDR3 is CASSLATGTGLREQYF. CDR3 bases: TGTGCCAGCAGCTTGGCGACCGGGACAGGGTTAAGGGAGCAGTACTTC.

The rearrangement uses TRBV28 and TRBJ1-5, with a tentative D call TRBD1 (5 bases). Trimming took 6 bases from V and 5 from J, leaving 11 bases between them. In germline, CDR1 is MDHEN, CDR2 SYDVKM. The CDR3 loop spans 13 amino acids. The CDR3 region has the DNA TGTGCCAGCAGGGGACCCTCCGATCAGCCCCAGCATTTT. Translation: CASRGPSDQPQHF.

This sequence joins TRBV2 and TRBJ2-7; D may be TRBD1 (5 bases). The length of the CDR3 is 15 residues. The V and J ends lost 2 bases and 6 bases respectively, with 17 bases between them. Germline V gene data show CDR1 as SNHLY and CDR2 as FYNNEI. Here the CDR3 reads CASSEWNRSPPEQYF. Written as DNA, the CDR3 is TGTGCCAGCAGTGAATGGAACAGGTCCCCCCCCGAGCAGTACTTC.

The chain employs TRBV28 and TRBJ1-3, with a possible D match to TRBD1 (6 bases). Germline CDR1 is MDHEN and CDR2 is SYDVKM. The ends were cut back, 5 bases at V and 1 base at J, with 15 bases in the middle. This CDR3 is 16 amino acids long. CDR3 sequence: CASSLAGTRSGNTIYF. Here the CDR3 DNA reads TGTGCCAGCAGTCTCGCCGGGACAAGATCTGGAAACACCATATATTTT.

V gene TRBV5-1 combines with J gene TRBJ2-1; a possible D gene is TRBD2 (5 bases). Trimming took 0 bases from V and 0 from J, leaving 16 bases between them. The CDR3 extends over 18 amino acids. CDR1 is SGHRS and CDR2 is YFSETQ in the germline V gene. CDR3 coding DNA: TGCGCCAGCAGCTTGGGGTACGGACTCACGAGCTCCTACAATGAGCAGTTCTTC. Amino acids: CASSLGYGLTSSYNEQFF.

This clone came up a few times. The chain joins TRBV27 to TRBJ1-3; D unresolved. CDR3 length: 14 residues. Per germline, CDR1 MNHEY and CDR2 SMNVEV (reference sequence). Between the trimmed V and J ends, which lost 7 bases and 1 base, there was a span of 11 bases. The CDR3 DNA reads TGTGCCAGCACAGAGGAGAGGTCTGGAAACACCATATATTTT. It translates to CASTEERSGNTIYF.

This clone was seen more than once but under ten times. This rearrangement joins TRBV2 to TRBJ2-1; D is perhaps TRBD1 or TRBD2 (7 bases each). The CDR3 totals 12 residues. Trimming left V 7 bases short and J 9 bases short, with 13 bases between. Looked up from germline, CDR1 is SNHLY and CDR2 is FYNNEI. CDR3 amino acids: CASTRGRVEQFF. CDR3 sequence (DNA): TGTGCCAGCACCAGGGGGAGGGTTGAGCAGTTCTTC.

The rearrangement uses TRBV2 and TRBJ2-5, with D tentatively TRBD1 (7 bases). This CDR3 spans 13 amino acids. V lost 8 bases and J lost 4, with 14 bases in between. CDR1 is SNHLY and CDR2 is FYNNEI in the germline V gene. CDR3 in DNA: TGTGCCAGCGGCGGGACAGAGGGAGAGACCCAGTACTTC. It translates to CASGGTEGETQYF.

The chain's CDR3 is CASSYPTGGNSPLHF. Written as DNA, the CDR3 is TGTGCCAGCAGTTACCCGACAGGGGGCAATTCACCCCTCCACTTT. J is TRBJ1-6 and V is TRBV6-5; TRBD1 aligns across 10 bases. Trimming at V came to 2 bases and at J to 7 bases, leaving 2 bases not matched to a gene. The CDR3 spans 15 residues. CDR1 is MNHEY and CDR2 is SVGAGI in the germline V gene.

A few counts support this clone. Compared with germline, one end of the junction differs, possibly owing to a read error. The rearrangement joins TRBV7-8 to TRBJ1-5; the match to TRBD1 covers 7 bases. Germline V gives CDR1 SGHVS, CDR2 FQNEAQ. The CDR3 extends over 16 amino acids. CDR3 DNA: TGTGCCAGCAGCTTGGAGGGACAGTATAGCCATCAGCCCCAGCATTTT. It yields the protein CASSLEGQYSHQPQHF. Full variable domain (outside the CDR3, taken from reference TRBV7-8 and TRBJ1-5): GAGVSQSPRYKVAKRGQDVALRCDPISGHVSLFWYQQALGQGPEFLTYFQNEAQLDKSGLPSDRFFAERPEGSVSTLKIQRTQQEDSAVYLCASSLEGQYSHQPQHFGDGTRLSIL.

V usage is TRBV27 and J usage is TRBJ2-7, with D perhaps TRBD2 (5 bases). In germline, CDR1 is MNHEY, CDR2 SMNVEV (reference sequence). The CDR3 is 13 amino acids. Trimming took off 6 bases at V and 7 bases at J, with 16 bases between the two ends. CDR3 coding DNA: TGTGCCAGCAGGGACTCTGGGATGAGAGAGCAGTACTTC. It is translated as CASRDSGMREQYF.

The rearrangement joins TRBV5-4 to TRBJ2-7, with 10 nucleotides matching TRBD1. The CDR3 has 16 amino acids. With V trimmed by 3 bases and J by 4 bases, 10 bases remained unmatched. Per the germline V gene, CDR1 is SGHNT and CDR2 is YYREEE (reference sequence). DNA of the CDR3: TGTGCCAGCAGCTCTCTTTACGGGACAGGGGTGTACGAGCAGTACTTC. Amino acid sequence: CASSSLYGTGVYEQYF.

The rearrangement joins TRBV28 to TRBJ1-5; maybe TRBD1 (5 bases). CDR3 length equals 12 residues. V lost 8 bases and J 1 base, leaving 6 bases between the germline ends. Germline CDR1 is MDHEN and CDR2 is SYDVKM. The chain's CDR3 is CASRDSNQPQHF. CDR3 bases: TGTGCCAGCCGGGACAGCAATCAGCCCCAGCATTTT.

The chain is built from TRBV7-9 and TRBJ1-4; D not resolved. The CDR3 is 17 residues long. Trimming took 5 bases from V and 0 from J, leaving 16 bases between them. Germline CDR1 SEHNR, CDR2 FQNEAQ (reference sequence). The CDR3 sequence: CASSPGGSSATNEKLFF. As DNA, the CDR3 is TGTGCCAGCAGCCCCGGCGGGTCATCCGCAACTAATGAAAAACTGTTTTTT.

This clone appeared a single time. The chain uses TRBV21-1 and TRBJ2-5; the D call of TRBD1 is as the table states it, not checked on the DNA. TRBV21-1 is an annotated pseudogene. The CDR3 is 12 amino acids. In DNA form, the CDR3 reads TGTGCCACCCGGGACAATAAAGAGACCCAGTACTTC. This encodes CATRDNKETQYF.

This clone appeared once. The J gene is TRBJ2-3, the V gene TRBV4-1; D not resolved. Germline V gene data show CDR1 as MGHRA and CDR2 as YSYEKL. The CDR3 runs 13 residues. Trimming took off 1 base at V and 3 bases at J, with 5 bases between the two ends. CDR3 nucleotide sequence: TGCGCCAGCAGCCAAGTCGAGACAGATACGCAGTATTTT. This encodes CASSQVETDTQYF.

The DNA for the CDR3 is TGCAGTGCTGGAAGGGGAACTGAAGCTTTCTTT. Translating it yields CSAGRGTEAFF. The rearrangement uses TRBV20-1 and TRBJ1-1; D perhaps matches TRBD1 (5 bases). Trimming took off 5 bases at V and 5 bases at J, with 9 bases between the two ends. This CDR3 contains 11 residues. In germline, CDR1 is DFQATT, CDR2 SNEGSKA (reference sequence).